The source of this TCR beta chain is a study of shared clonotypes between healthy human individuals. Study-level background: CD4 naive cells filled three plates per donor, CD4 memory three, CD8 naive two and CD8 memory one.

The repertoire was sequenced with immunoSEQ multiplex PCR; TCRdb's copy has only in-frame clones and lacks some. The table shows millions of clones, with about 95% occurring only once. Terminally differentiated effector memory CD45RA+ cells were left out of the naive CD8 fraction, which was CD45RO-negative and positively selected for CCR7. V lost 6 bases to trimming and J lost 9 bases; unmatched junction nucleotides: 14. Germline V gene data show CDR1 as SQVTM and CDR2 as ANQGSEA. The CDR3 contains 14 residues. This clonotype was sampled from a man between 18 and 35 years old in good health. Sequenced input: naive CD8+ T cells sorted from blood. The gene calls are TRBV29-1 and TRBJ2-1, with TRBD2 matching over 7 bases. This chain's CDR3 is CSVPSGTAFGEQFF. The CDR3 DNA follows: TGCAGCGTACCGAGCGGGACCGCATTTGGTGAGCAGTTCTTC.